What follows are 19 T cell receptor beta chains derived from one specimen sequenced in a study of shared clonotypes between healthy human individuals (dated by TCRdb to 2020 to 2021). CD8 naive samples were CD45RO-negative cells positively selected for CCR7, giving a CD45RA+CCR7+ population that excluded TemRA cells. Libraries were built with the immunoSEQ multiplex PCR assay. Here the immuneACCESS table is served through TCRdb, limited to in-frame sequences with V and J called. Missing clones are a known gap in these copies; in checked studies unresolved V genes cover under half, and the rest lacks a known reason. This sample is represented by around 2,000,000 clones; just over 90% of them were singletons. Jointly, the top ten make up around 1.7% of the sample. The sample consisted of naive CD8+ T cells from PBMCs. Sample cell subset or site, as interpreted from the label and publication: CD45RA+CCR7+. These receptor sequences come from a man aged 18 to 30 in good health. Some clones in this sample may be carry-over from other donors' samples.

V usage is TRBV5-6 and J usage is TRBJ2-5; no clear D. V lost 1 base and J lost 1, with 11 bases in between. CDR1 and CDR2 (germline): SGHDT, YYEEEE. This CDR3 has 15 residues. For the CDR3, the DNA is TGTGCCAGCAGCTTGTGGCAGTTTCTCCAAGAGACCCAGTACTTC. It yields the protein CASSLWQFLQETQYF.

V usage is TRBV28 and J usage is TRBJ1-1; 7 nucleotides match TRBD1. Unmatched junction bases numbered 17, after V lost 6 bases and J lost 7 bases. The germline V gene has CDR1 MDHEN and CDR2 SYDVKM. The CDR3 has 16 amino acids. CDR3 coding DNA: TGTGCCAGCAGCCAATACCTCACCGGGACAGCAAATGAAGCTTTCTTT. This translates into CASSQYLTGTANEAFF.

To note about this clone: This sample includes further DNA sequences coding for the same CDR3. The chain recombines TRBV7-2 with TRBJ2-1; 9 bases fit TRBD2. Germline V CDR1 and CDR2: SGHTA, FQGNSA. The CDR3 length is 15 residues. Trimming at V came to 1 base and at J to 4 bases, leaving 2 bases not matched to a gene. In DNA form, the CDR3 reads TGTGCCAGCAGCTTAGGACTAGCGGTGTACAATGAGCAGTTCTTC. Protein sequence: CASSLGLAVYNEQFF.

The CDR3 nucleotides read TGTGCCAGCAGCCCAGGGACTAGCGGGAAGTTCTTC. Protein sequence: CASSPGTSGKFF. V gene TRBV7-9 combines with J gene TRBJ2-1; 13 nucleotides align to TRBD2. CDR1 SEHNR and CDR2 FQNEAQ come from the germline V gene (reference sequence). The CDR3 is 12 residues long. V dropped 5 bases and J dropped 14; count of bases not matched to a gene: 3.

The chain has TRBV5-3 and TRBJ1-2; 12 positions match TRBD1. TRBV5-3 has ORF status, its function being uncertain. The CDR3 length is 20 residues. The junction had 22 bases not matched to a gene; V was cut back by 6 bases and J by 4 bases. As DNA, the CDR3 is TGTGCCAGAACCCGAAACGTCCCGCCGGGACAGGGGGCCCAGGGCTATGGCTACACCTTC. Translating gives CARTRNVPPGQGAQGYGYTF.

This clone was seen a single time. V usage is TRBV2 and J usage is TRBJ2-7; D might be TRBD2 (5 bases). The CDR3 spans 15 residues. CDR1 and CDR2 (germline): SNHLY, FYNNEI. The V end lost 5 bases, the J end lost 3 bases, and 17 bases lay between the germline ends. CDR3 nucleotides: TGTGCCAGCAGTCTGAGGGCGACTGCCCTCTACGAGCAGTACTTC. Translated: CASSLRATALYEQYF.

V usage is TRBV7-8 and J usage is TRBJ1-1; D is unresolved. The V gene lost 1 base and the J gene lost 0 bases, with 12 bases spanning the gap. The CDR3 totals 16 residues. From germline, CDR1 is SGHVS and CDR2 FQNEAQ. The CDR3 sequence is CASSLVPRAMNTEAFF. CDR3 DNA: TGTGCCAGCAGCTTAGTTCCGCGGGCCATGAACACTGAAGCTTTCTTT.

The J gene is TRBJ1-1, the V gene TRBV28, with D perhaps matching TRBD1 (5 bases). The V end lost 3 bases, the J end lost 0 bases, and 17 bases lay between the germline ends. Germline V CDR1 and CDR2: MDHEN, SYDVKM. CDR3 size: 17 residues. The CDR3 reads CASSLIMTATLNTEAFF. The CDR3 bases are TGTGCCAGCAGTTTGATCATGACAGCCACACTGAACACTGAAGCTTTCTTT.

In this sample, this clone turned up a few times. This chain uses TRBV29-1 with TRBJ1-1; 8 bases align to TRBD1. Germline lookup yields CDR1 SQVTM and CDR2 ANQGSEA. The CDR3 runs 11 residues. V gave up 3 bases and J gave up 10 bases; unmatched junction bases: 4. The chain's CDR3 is CSVDQGARAFF. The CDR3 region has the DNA TGCAGCGTTGATCAGGGGGCGAGAGCTTTCTTT.

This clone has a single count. CDR3 residues: CASSLDVLLEQEQYF. CDR3 bases: TGTGCCAGCAGCTTAGATGTTTTACTGGAGCAGGAGCAGTACTTC. This chain joins TRBV11-2 and TRBJ2-7; no definite D call. Germline V gene sequence: CDR1 SGHAT, CDR2 FQNNGV. Trimming pared 0 bases from V and 7 bases from J, leaving 16 bases between. CDR3 length equals 15 residues.

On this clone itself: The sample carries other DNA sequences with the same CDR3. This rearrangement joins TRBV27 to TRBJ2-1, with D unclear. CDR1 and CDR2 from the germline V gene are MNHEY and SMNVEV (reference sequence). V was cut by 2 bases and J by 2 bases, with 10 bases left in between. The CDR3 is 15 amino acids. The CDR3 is CASSLRTPTYNEQFF. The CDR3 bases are TGTGCCAGCAGTTTAAGGACCCCTACCTACAATGAGCAGTTCTTC.

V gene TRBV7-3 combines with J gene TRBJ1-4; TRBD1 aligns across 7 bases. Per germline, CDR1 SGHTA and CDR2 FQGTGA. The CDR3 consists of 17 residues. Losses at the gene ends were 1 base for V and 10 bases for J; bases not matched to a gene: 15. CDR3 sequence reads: CASSLKGGGIKFGKLFF. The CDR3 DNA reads TGTGCCAGCAGCTTAAAAGGGGGCGGAATTAAATTTGGAAAACTGTTTTTT.

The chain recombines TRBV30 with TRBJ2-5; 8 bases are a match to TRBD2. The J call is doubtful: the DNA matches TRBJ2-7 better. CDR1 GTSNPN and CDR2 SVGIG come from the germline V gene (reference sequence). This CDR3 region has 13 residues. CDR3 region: CAWSVGREDEQYF. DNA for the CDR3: TGTGCCTGGAGTGTCGGGCGGGAGGACGAGCAGTACTTC.

The CDR3 sequence: CASSPLWQVGNTQYF. The CDR3 bases are TGTGCCAGCAGTCCCCTGTGGCAGGTTGGAAATACGCAGTATTTT. V and J are TRBV2 and TRBJ2-3, with D unclear. The CDR3 contains 15 residues. Trimming left V 5 bases short and J 7 bases short, with 19 bases between. Germline assignment: CDR1 SNHLY and CDR2 FYNNEI. Full variable domain (missing parts from reference TRBV2 and TRBJ2-3): EPEVTQTPSHQVTQMGQEVILRCVPISNHLYFYWYRQILGQKVEFLVSFYNNEISEKSEIFDDQFSVERPDGSNFTLKIRSTKLEDSAMYFCASSPLWQVGNTQYFGPGTRLTVL.

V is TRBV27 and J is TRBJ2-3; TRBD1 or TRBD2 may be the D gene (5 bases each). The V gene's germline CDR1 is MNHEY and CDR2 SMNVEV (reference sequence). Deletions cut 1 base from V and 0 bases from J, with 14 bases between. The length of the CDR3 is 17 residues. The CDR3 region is CASSLFPAGASTDTQYF. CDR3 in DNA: TGTGCCAGCAGTTTATTCCCCGCCGGGGCGAGCACAGATACGCAGTATTTT.

CDR3 loop: CASSPRVGAANEKLFF. The CDR3, as DNA: TGTGCCAGCAGCCCCAGGGTGGGGGCCGCTAATGAAAAACTGTTTTTT. This chain links TRBV11-2 with TRBJ1-4, with D possibly matching TRBD1 (6 bases). This CDR3 is built from 16 residues. V was trimmed by 5 bases and J by 3 bases, leaving 16 bases between them. CDR1 is SGHAT and CDR2 is FQNNGV in the germline V gene.

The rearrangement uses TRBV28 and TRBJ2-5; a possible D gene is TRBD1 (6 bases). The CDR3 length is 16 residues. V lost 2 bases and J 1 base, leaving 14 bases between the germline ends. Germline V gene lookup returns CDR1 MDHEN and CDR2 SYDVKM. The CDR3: CASSLLETGSQETQYF. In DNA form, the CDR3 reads TGTGCCAGCAGTTTACTAGAGACAGGTTCCCAAGAGACCCAGTACTTC.

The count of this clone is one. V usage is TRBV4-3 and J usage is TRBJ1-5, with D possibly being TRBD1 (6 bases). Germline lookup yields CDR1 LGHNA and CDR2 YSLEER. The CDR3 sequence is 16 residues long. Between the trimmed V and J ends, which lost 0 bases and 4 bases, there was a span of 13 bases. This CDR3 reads CASSQDLGGWNQPQHF. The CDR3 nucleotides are TGCGCCAGCAGCCAAGATTTGGGGGGCTGGAATCAGCCCCAGCATTTT.

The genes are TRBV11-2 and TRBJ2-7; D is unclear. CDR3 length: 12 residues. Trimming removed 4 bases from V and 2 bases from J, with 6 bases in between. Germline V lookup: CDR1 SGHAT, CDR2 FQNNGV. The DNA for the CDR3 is TGTGCCAGCAGCTCGCTTCCCTACGAGCAGTACTTC. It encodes CASSSLPYEQYF.